These 16 T cell receptor beta chains were sequenced from one sample in a study of cytomegalovirus exposure and HLA in healthy donors. PCR was performed using 60 Vbeta and 13 Jbeta primers. Clones were read by immunoSEQ multiplex PCR, and TCRdb kept only the in-frame ones, dropping some. The sample lists approximately 30,000 clones; roughly 44% were seen once. Source material: PBMCs. The receptors were gathered from a woman in her 50s in good health and CMV-seronegative.

Only a few counts were recorded for this clone. The chain recombines TRBV25-1 with TRBJ1-2; the match to TRBD1 covers 7 bases. The CDR3 length is 13 residues. Germline V lookup: CDR1 MGHDK, CDR2 SYGVNS. V was pared by 4 bases and J by 8 bases, with 7 bases of the junction left unmatched. CDR3 sequence reads: CASSAQTGSGYTF. CDR3 in DNA: TGTGCCAGCAGTGCACAGACAGGGTCCGGCTACACCTTC.

The genes are TRBV27 and TRBJ2-1; D is possibly TRBD1 (6 bases). V was pared by 3 bases and J by 3 bases, with 12 bases between. CDR1 and CDR2 (germline): MNHEY, SMNVEV (reference sequence). The CDR3 has 15 amino acids. The CDR3 region has the DNA TGTGCCAGCAGTTTGATTGGACAGTTCTACAATGAGCAGTTCTTC. Its translation is CASSLIGQFYNEQFF.

In its sample, this clone was seen once. The chain combines TRBV5-5 with TRBJ1-3; 7 bases are shared with TRBD1. The trim removed 0 bases at V and 0 bases at J, leaving 6 bases unmatched. The CDR3 totals 17 residues. Germline V CDR1 and CDR2: SGHKS, YYEKEE (reference sequence). The CDR3 DNA sequence: TGTGCCAGCAGCTTGGTTTGGGGACAGTACTCTGGAAACACCATATATTTT. This codes for CASSLVWGQYSGNTIYF.

The chain has TRBV5-4 and TRBJ1-2; D is perhaps TRBD1 (5 bases). CDR1 and CDR2 (germline): SGHNT, YYREEE (reference sequence). Trimming stripped 1 base from V and 8 bases from J, with 15 bases between. CDR3 length: 14 amino acids. The CDR3 spells CASSLIGASGGYTF. The CDR3 nucleotides read TGTGCCAGCAGCTTGATTGGGGCCTCAGGAGGCTACACCTTC.

This chain uses TRBV5-4 with TRBJ1-2; 10 nucleotides agree with TRBD1. V lost 4 bases and J lost 4; bases outside the gene matches: 10. The CDR3 has 16 amino acids. Germline V gene lookup returns CDR1 SGHNT and CDR2 YYREEE (reference sequence). The CDR3 DNA sequence: TGTGCCAGCAGCGGAACGGGACAGGGGATGATCTATGGCTACACCTTC. It is translated as CASSGTGQGMIYGYTF. Full variable domain (outside the CDR3, taken from reference TRBV5-4 and TRBJ1-2): ETGVTQSPTHLIKTRGQQVTLRCSSQSGHNTVSWYQQALGQGPQFIFQYYREEENGRGNFPPRFSGLQFPNYSSELNVNALELDDSALYLCASSGTGQGMIYGYTFGSGTRLTVV.

V is TRBV11-2 and J is TRBJ2-2; 7 nucleotides line up with TRBD1. The CDR3 contains 15 residues. The V gene end was trimmed by 5 bases and the J gene end by 6 bases; junction bases not matched to a gene: 9. Germline lookup yields CDR1 SGHAT and CDR2 FQNNGV. CDR3 sequence: CASSPDRAAAGELFF. The CDR3 nucleotides read TGTGCCAGCAGCCCAGACAGGGCAGCGGCCGGGGAGCTGTTTTTT.

V and J are TRBV27 and TRBJ2-5, with 7 bases lining up with TRBD1. The CDR3 has 15 residues. Germline trimming cut 6 bases from V and 10 bases from J; bases unmatched to any gene: 17. Germline V gene sequence: CDR1 MNHEY, CDR2 SMNVEV (reference sequence). Written as DNA, the CDR3 is TGTGCCAGCAGGGGGCGACAGGGCCCCGTTCTCGGCCAGTACTTC. Translation: CASRGRQGPVLGQYF.

This chain joins TRBV28 and TRBJ2-1; 8 bases are shared with TRBD1. Germline V gives CDR1 MDHEN, CDR2 SYDVKM. The CDR3 spans 15 residues. With 6 bases clipped from V and 6 bases from J, the junction kept 10 bases outside the gene matches. This CDR3 is CASSRIRTGTNEQFF. The CDR3 region has the DNA TGTGCCAGCAGCCGAATACGGACAGGGACCAATGAGCAGTTCTTC.

This chain links TRBV7-8 with TRBJ2-1; 8 positions agree with TRBD2. Germline values: CDR1 SGHVS, CDR2 FQNEAQ. This CDR3 is 16 amino acids long. V trimming: 2 bases; J trimming: 7 bases; junction bases outside the gene matches: 10. CDR3 DNA sequence: TGTGCCAGCAGCTTACGAAGCGGGGGCTCTGGGAATGAGCAGTTCTTC. This sequence encodes CASSLRSGGSGNEQFF.

This clone has only a few counts. The V and J genes are TRBV25-1 and TRBJ2-3; 12 bases are shared with TRBD1. Germline-derived CDR1 and CDR2 are MGHDK and SYGVNS. V was pared by 3 bases and J by 8 bases, with 6 bases of the junction left unmatched. This CDR3 has 15 amino acids. The CDR3: CASSDHGTGGSTQYF. In nucleotides, the CDR3 is TGTGCCAGCAGTGACCACGGGACAGGGGGCAGTACGCAGTATTTT.

This clone was detected only a few times. The chain recombines TRBV2 with TRBJ1-5, with 10 bases that match TRBD1. V was pared by 4 bases and J by 7 bases, with 4 bases of the junction left unmatched. This CDR3 has 14 residues. Germline CDR1 SNHLY, CDR2 FYNNEI. DNA for the CDR3: TGTGCCAGCAGTGGGACAGGGGGTAGCCAGCCCCAGCATTTT. Translating gives CASSGTGGSQPQHF. Full variable domain (missing parts from reference TRBV2 and TRBJ1-5): EPEVTQTPSHQVTQMGQEVILRCVPISNHLYFYWYRQILGQKVEFLVSFYNNEISEKSEIFDDQFSVERPDGSNFTLKIRSTKLEDSAMYFCASSGTGGSQPQHFGDGTRLSIL.

This clone was recorded a few times. V and J are TRBV2 and TRBJ1-2; no definite D call. Looked up from germline, CDR1 is SNHLY and CDR2 is FYNNEI. The V and J ends lost 3 bases and 6 bases respectively, with 14 bases between them. The CDR3 covers 14 residues. CDR3 region: CASSDGRCLDGYTF. CDR3 bases: TGTGCCAGCAGTGATGGCAGGTGTCTGGATGGCTACACCTTC. The full variable domain, its missing parts supplied by reference TRBV2 and TRBJ1-2, is EPEVTQTPSHQVTQMGQEVILRCVPISNHLYFYWYRQILGQKVEFLVSFYNNEISEKSEIFDDQFSVERPDGSNFTLKIRSTKLEDSAMYFCASSDGRCLDGYTFGSGTRLTVV.

The chain has TRBV28 and TRBJ1-1; possibly TRBD1 for D (6 bases). Trimming removed 2 bases from V and 8 bases from J, with 18 bases in between. The CDR3 runs 15 residues. The germline V gene has CDR1 MDHEN and CDR2 SYDVKM. The CDR3 reads CASSLGGVGGAEAFF. As DNA, the CDR3 is TGTGCCAGCAGTTTAGGGGGCGTGGGGGGGGCCGAAGCTTTCTTT.

CDR3 loop: CASSLLAGDPIYEQYF. The CDR3 nucleotides are TGTGCCAGCAGCTTGTTAGCGGGAGACCCGATCTACGAGCAGTACTTC. The chain couples TRBV7-3 to TRBJ2-7; 9 bases line up with TRBD2. This CDR3 has 16 amino acids. In germline, CDR1 is SGHTA, CDR2 FQGTGA. Trimming cost V 3 bases and J 3 bases; bases outside gene matches: 9.

This clone was picked up a small number of times. The gene calls are TRBV11-2 and TRBJ1-4; D not resolved. Trimming removed 5 bases at V and 0 bases at J, with 13 bases between. This CDR3 comprises 16 residues. The germline CDR1 and CDR2 sequences are SGHAT and FQNNGV. The CDR3 sequence is CASSRGQSTTNEKLFF. DNA of the CDR3: TGTGCCAGCAGCCGAGGCCAGTCAACAACTAATGAAAAACTGTTTTTT.

The V call is TRBV20-1, the J call TRBJ2-1; D gene uncertain. Looked up from germline, CDR1 is DFQATT and CDR2 is SNEGSKA (reference sequence). The CDR3 has 11 residues. The V and J ends lost 0 bases and 13 bases respectively, with 10 bases between them. CDR3 sequence (DNA): TGCAGTGCTAGAGATTTCCACAACCAGTTCTTC. As protein: CSARDFHNQFF.